The next 25 T cell receptor beta chains were all read from a single sample in a study of control samples from healthy donors and cancer patients (dated by TCRdb to about 2020). Receptor libraries were prepared by the immunoSEQ multiplex PCR assay. This immuneACCESS table, as held by TCRdb, lists in-frame sequences with V and J called but not all clones. Of the missing ones, under half trace to an unresolved V gene in checked studies; the others have no known cause. This sample has around 55,000 clones in its table, and nearly 90% of those were observed once. The ten largest clones take up about 3.8% of the sample. The specimen sequenced was blood. Receptor source: a man in his fifties or sixties in good health.

The chain has TRBV28 and TRBJ2-7; perhaps TRBD1 as D (6 bases). V shed 5 bases and J shed 1 base, with 12 bases lying between them. Germline loops: CDR1 MDHEN, CDR2 SYDVKM. This CDR3 has 14 amino acids. The CDR3 coding sequence is TGTGCCAGCAGTCGTACAGGGAAGTCCTACGAGCAGTACTTC. This encodes CASSRTGKSYEQYF.

This rearrangement joins TRBV30 to TRBJ2-1, with 9 bases lining up with TRBD1. The CDR3 has 16 amino acids. Germline V CDR1 and CDR2: GTSNPN, SVGIG (reference sequence). Trimming removed 7 bases from V and 4 bases from J; junction bases left unmatched: 14. For the CDR3, the DNA is TGTGCCTATACACGCCGGGACAGGGTGGGTTACAATGAGCAGTTCTTC. It specifies CAYTRRDRVGYNEQFF. The full variable domain, its missing parts supplied by reference TRBV30 and TRBJ2-1, is SQTIHQWPATLVQPVGSPLSLECTVEGTSNPNLYWYRQAAGRGLQLLFYSVGIGQISSEVPQNLSASRPQDRQFILSSKKLLLSDSGFYLCAYTRRDRVGYNEQFFGPGTRLTVL.

This sequence joins TRBV6-5 and TRBJ2-1; D assignment may be TRBD1 or TRBD2 (5 bases each). This CDR3 region has 13 residues. V lost 10 bases and J lost 6, with 16 bases in between. Per the germline V gene, CDR1 is MNHEY and CDR2 is SVGAGI. The CDR3 coding sequence is TGTGCCACCAGATCAGACAGCGGCAATGAGCAGTTCTTC. Translating it yields CATRSDSGNEQFF.

CDR3 sequence (DNA): TGTGCCAGCAGCCAGGGGACAGTTTTATCCTACGAGCAGTACTTC. This translates into CASSQGTVLSYEQYF. The chain employs TRBV7-2 and TRBJ2-7; 7 nucleotides align to TRBD1. The CDR3 has 15 residues. CDR1 is SGHTA, CDR2 FQGNSA, per germline. The trim removed 5 bases at V and 1 base at J, leaving 8 bases unmatched.

V and J are TRBV27 and TRBJ1-6; unclear D gene. This CDR3 is 16 amino acids long. CDR1 and CDR2 (germline): MNHEY, SMNVEV (reference sequence). Trimming shortened V by 10 bases and J by 3 bases, and 19 bases separated the two germline ends. This CDR3 is CANLITATDYNSPLHF. CDR3 DNA: TGTGCCAATCTTATTACTGCAACTGACTATAATTCACCCCTCCACTTT.

This sequence joins TRBV7-3 and TRBJ2-2, with TRBD1 as a possible D gene (6 bases). V was cut by 5 bases and J by 1 base, with 8 bases left in between. The CDR3 sequence is 14 residues long. Germline CDR1 and CDR2: SGHTA and FQGTGA. CDR3 in amino acids: CASSMDRNTGELFF. The CDR3 DNA follows: TGTGCCAGCAGCATGGACAGGAACACCGGGGAGCTGTTTTTT.

This rearrangement joins TRBV5-4 to TRBJ2-3, with a tentative D call TRBD2 (5 bases). V gave up 0 bases and J gave up 1 base, with 9 bases separating them. CDR1 and CDR2 from the germline V gene are SGHNT and YYREEE (reference sequence). This CDR3 comprises 15 residues. CDR3 DNA: TGTGCCAGCAGCTTGGGGGCGGGTCGCACAGATACGCAGTATTTT. This codes for CASSLGAGRTDTQYF.

The chain combines TRBV6-2 or TRBV6-3 with TRBJ1-6, with D possibly TRBD1 on 5 matching bases. The CDR3 runs 14 residues. Trimming stripped 2 bases from V and 10 bases from J, with 12 bases between. CDR1 MNHEY and CDR2 SVGEGT come from the germline V gene. The CDR3 sequence is CASSYGGWTSPLHF. The CDR3 DNA is TGTGCCAGCAGTTACGGGGGTTGGACCTCACCCCTCCACTTT.

This sequence joins TRBV28 and TRBJ2-7; 10 nucleotides line up with TRBD2. The CDR3 sequence is 18 residues long. The V and J ends lost 5 bases and 4 bases, in that order; junction bases with no gene match: 17. Germline V lookup: CDR1 MDHEN, CDR2 SYDVKM. CDR3 nucleotide sequence: TGTGCCAGCAGTACCTTAGCCTCGAGGACTAGCGGAAGTTACGAGCAGTACTTC. Translation gives CASSTLASRTSGSYEQYF.

This chain connects TRBV11-2 to TRBJ2-2; D unresolved. Trimming shortened V by 3 bases and J by 6 bases, and 14 bases separated the two germline ends. There are 15 residues in the CDR3. Germline loops: CDR1 SGHAT, CDR2 FQNNGV. In nucleotides, the CDR3 is TGTGCCAGCAGCTTGAAAGGACCTGGTGCCGGGGAGCTGTTTTTT. Amino acid sequence: CASSLKGPGAGELFF.

V gene TRBV7-3 combines with J gene TRBJ2-2; D is possibly TRBD2 (6 bases). CDR3 length equals 15 residues. V was trimmed by 3 bases and J by 7 bases, leaving 15 bases between them. Germline CDR1 is SGHTA and CDR2 is FQGTGA. The CDR3 loop reads CASSLAGSINGELFF. CDR3 nucleotide sequence: TGTGCCAGCAGCTTGGCCGGGAGTATTAACGGGGAGCTGTTTTTT.

The chain recombines TRBV27 with TRBJ2-7; D perhaps matches TRBD2 (6 bases). From germline, CDR1 is MNHEY and CDR2 SMNVEV (reference sequence). The V end was cut by 4 bases, the J end by 3 bases, with 13 bases between. The CDR3 totals 14 residues. CDR3 coding DNA: TGTGCCAGCAGTTCTCCGGGAGCAAGCTACGAGCAGTACTTC. Protein product: CASSSPGASYEQYF.

This CDR3 reads CASSKTFLAGSTNEKLFF. The CDR3 region has the DNA TGTGCCAGCAGCAAAACTTTTTTGGCAGGTTCAACTAATGAAAAACTGTTTTTT. The V and J genes are TRBV21-1 and TRBJ1-4; the table's D gene call, TRBD1, was not cross checked with the DNA. TRBV21-1 has pseudogene status. The CDR3 covers 18 residues.

V is TRBV3-1 (or the pseudogene TRBV3-2) and J is TRBJ1-6; D is possibly TRBD1 (5 bases). This CDR3 comprises 14 residues. V lost 4 bases to trimming and J lost 10 bases, with 14 bases between them. Germline V lookup: CDR1 LGHDT, CDR2 YNNKEL (reference sequence). The CDR3 DNA sequence: TGTGCCAGCAGCCCCCGGCAGGGTTCCTCACCCCTCCACTTT. Translated: CASSPRQGSSPLHF.

The chain is built from TRBV6-4 and TRBJ1-1; 7 nucleotides match TRBD1. V shed 0 bases, J shed 3 bases, and the junction held 1 base outside the gene matches. CDR3 length equals 14 residues. CDR1 and CDR2 (germline): MRHNA, SNTAGT. The CDR3 DNA reads as TGTGCCAGCAGTGACTCGGGACAGTACACTGAAGCTTTCTTT. It translates to CASSDSGQYTEAFF.

The CDR3 is CASSPSTGELFF. The CDR3 DNA reads TGCGCCAGCAGCCCCAGCACCGGGGAGCTGTTTTTT. The rearrangement uses TRBV4-1 and TRBJ2-2; no clear D. Trimming took 4 bases from V and 4 from J, leaving 4 bases between them. The length of the CDR3 is 12 residues. Per the germline V gene, CDR1 is MGHRA and CDR2 is YSYEKL.

V gene TRBV7-3 combines with J gene TRBJ2-2, with D unresolved. V was cut by 1 base and J by 4 bases, with 10 bases left in between. CDR1 is SGHTA and CDR2 is FQGTGA in the germline V gene. The CDR3 consists of 15 residues. Written as DNA, the CDR3 is TGTGCCAGCAGCTTAAAAGTTGCCGCCACCGGGGAGCTGTTTTTT. Amino acids: CASSLKVAATGELFF.

This clone counts as medium-sized. The chain uses TRBV19 and TRBJ1-3, with 8 bases matching TRBD1. The CDR3 has 17 amino acids. Trimming removed 5 bases from V and 0 bases from J; junction bases left unmatched: 9. The germline V gene encodes CDR1 LNHDA and CDR2 SQIVND (reference sequence). Written as DNA, the CDR3 is TGTGCCAGTAGTCCGTCACAGGGGGTTTACTCTGGAAACACCATATATTTT. Its protein product is CASSPSQGVYSGNTIYF.

This clone was counted only a few times. The gene calls are TRBV12-3 or TRBV12-4 and TRBJ2-7, with D unresolved. The CDR3 contains 12 residues. Between the trimmed V and J ends, which lost 4 bases and 4 bases, there was a span of 8 bases. CDR3 amino acids: CASSYEFYEQYF. The DNA of the CDR3 is TGTGCCAGCAGTTATGAATTTTACGAGCAGTACTTC.

This chain links TRBV19 with TRBJ2-1; a possible D gene is TRBD2 (6 bases). With 7 bases removed from V and 10 bases from J, the gap between germline ends came to 23 bases. Per germline, CDR1 LNHDA and CDR2 SQIVND (reference sequence). CDR3 length: 15 residues. The CDR3 bases are TGTGCCAGTACCGGAGGGATGGGTACCGTTGGGGAGCAGTTCTTC. It encodes CASTGGMGTVGEQFF.

This chain joins TRBV7-8 and TRBJ2-7, with D perhaps matching TRBD1 (6 bases). Trimming removed 5 bases at V and 5 bases at J, with 13 bases between. CDR1 is SGHVS, CDR2 FQNEAQ, per germline. The CDR3 sequence is 13 residues long. CDR3 in amino acids: CASSPGTRNEQYF. CDR3 coding DNA: TGTGCCAGCAGCCCCGGGACAAGGAACGAGCAGTACTTC.

The chain joins TRBV27 to TRBJ1-2; D perhaps matches TRBD1 (5 bases). V dropped 4 bases and J dropped 2 bases, with 11 bases sitting between them. The germline CDR1 and CDR2 sequences are MNHEY and SMNVEV (reference sequence). This CDR3 is built from 14 residues. The CDR3 bases are TGTGCCAGCAGTTCGTACCGGGACAACTATGGCTACACCTTC. Protein product: CASSSYRDNYGYTF.

V usage is TRBV10-3 and J usage is TRBJ2-1; D ambiguous. Per germline, CDR1 ENHRY and CDR2 SYGVKD. This CDR3 contains 12 residues. Trimming cost V 0 bases and J 7 bases, with 4 bases left between them. The CDR3 coding sequence is TGTGCCATCAGTGAGTCGTGGAATGAGCAGTTCTTC. It yields the protein CAISESWNEQFF.

The chain combines TRBV7-2 with TRBJ2-5, with TRBD2 identical over 10 bases. This CDR3 has 11 residues. Germline V CDR1 and CDR2: SGHTA, FQGNSA. Trimming removed 5 bases from V and 14 bases from J; junction bases left unmatched: 5. CDR3 protein: CASSTGLAAYF. In nucleotides, the CDR3 is TGTGCCAGCAGCACCGGACTAGCGGCTTACTTC. Full variable domain (missing parts from reference TRBV7-2 and TRBJ2-5): GAGVSQSPSNKVTEKGKDVELRCDPISGHTALYWYRQSLGQGLEFLIYFQGNSAPDKSGLPSDRFSAERTGGSVSTLTIQRTQQEDSAVYLCASSTGLAAYFGPGTRLLVL.

The chain employs TRBV11-1 and TRBJ1-1, with unresolved D. V was clipped by 2 bases and J by 1 base, with 8 bases between them. Germline CDR1 and CDR2: SGHAT and FQDESV (reference sequence). The CDR3 totals 14 residues. The CDR3 DNA is TGTGCCAGCAGCTTAATTGACTGGAACACTGAAGCTTTCTTT. Encoded protein: CASSLIDWNTEAFF. The full variable domain, in which reference TRBV11-1 and TRBJ1-1 provide the parts outside the CDR3, is EAEVAQSPRYKITEKSQAVAFWCDPISGHATLYWYRQILGQGPELLVQFQDESVVDDSQLPKDRFSAERLKGVDSTLKIQPAELGDSAMYLCASSLIDWNTEAFFGQGTRLTVV.